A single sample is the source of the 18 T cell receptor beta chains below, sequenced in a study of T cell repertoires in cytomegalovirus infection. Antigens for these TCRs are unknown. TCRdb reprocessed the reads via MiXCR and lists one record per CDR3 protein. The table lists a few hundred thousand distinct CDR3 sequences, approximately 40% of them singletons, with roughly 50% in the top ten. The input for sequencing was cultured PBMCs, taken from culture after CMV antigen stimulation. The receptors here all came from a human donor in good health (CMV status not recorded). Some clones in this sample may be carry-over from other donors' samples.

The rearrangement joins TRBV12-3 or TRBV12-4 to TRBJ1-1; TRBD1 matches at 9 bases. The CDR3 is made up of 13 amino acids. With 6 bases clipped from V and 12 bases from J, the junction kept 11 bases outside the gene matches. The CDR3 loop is CASRSTGGVSTFF. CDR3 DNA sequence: TGTGCCAGCAGGTCTACAGGGGGCGTAAGTACTTTCTTT.

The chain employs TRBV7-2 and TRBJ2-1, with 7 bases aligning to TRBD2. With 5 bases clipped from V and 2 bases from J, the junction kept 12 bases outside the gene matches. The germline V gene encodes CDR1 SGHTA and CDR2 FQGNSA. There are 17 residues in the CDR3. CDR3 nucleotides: TGTGCCAGCAGCCCCAGGGTAGCGGGCCTCGCCTACAATGAGCAGTTCTTC. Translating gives CASSPRVAGLAYNEQFF.

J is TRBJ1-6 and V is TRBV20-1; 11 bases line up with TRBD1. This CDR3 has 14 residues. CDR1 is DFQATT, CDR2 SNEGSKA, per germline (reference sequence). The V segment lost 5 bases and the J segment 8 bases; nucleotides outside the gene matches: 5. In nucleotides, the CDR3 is TGCAGTGCTCCGGGACAGGGGGTATATTCACCCCTCCACTTT. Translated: CSAPGQGVYSPLHF.

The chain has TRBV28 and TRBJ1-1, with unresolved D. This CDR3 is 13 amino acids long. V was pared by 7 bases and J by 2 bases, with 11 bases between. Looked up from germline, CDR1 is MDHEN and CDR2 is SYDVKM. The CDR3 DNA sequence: TGTGCCAGCATGCCAGGCTTTAACACTGAAGCTTTCTTT. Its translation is CASMPGFNTEAFF.

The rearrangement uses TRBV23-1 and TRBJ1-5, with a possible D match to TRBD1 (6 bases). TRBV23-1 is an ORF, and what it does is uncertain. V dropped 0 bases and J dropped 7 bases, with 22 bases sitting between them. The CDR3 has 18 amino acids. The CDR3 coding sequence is TGCGCCAGCAGTCAATCGGTAGGGGGTCCCGAAGAGGTCCAGCCCCAGCATTTT. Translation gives CASSQSVGGPEEVQPQHF.

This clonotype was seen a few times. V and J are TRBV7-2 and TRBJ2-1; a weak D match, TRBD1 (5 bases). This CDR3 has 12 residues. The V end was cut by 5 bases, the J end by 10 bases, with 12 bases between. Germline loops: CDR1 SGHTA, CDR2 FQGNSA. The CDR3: CASSPLKGEQFF. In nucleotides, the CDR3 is TGTGCCAGCAGCCCCTTAAAGGGGGAGCAGTTCTTC.

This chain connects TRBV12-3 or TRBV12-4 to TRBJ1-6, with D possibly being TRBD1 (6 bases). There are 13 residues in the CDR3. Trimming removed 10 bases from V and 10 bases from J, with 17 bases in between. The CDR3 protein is CAIQTQGGSPLHF. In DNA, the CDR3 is TGTGCCATTCAGACCCAAGGGGGATCACCCCTCCACTTT.

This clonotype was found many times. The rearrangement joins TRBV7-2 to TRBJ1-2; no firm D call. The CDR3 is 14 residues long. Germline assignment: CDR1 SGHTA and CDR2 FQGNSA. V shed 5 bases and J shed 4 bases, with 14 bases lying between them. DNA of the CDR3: TGTGCCAGCAGCCTGGCCGGGAGTTCCTATGGCTACACCTTC. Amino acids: CASSLAGSSYGYTF.

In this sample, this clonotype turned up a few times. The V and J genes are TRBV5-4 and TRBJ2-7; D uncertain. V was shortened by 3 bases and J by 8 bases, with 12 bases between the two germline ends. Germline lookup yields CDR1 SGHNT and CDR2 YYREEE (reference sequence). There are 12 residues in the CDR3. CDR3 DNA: TGTGCCAGCAGCTCGATAGACCGACAGCAGTACTTC. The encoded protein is CASSSIDRQQYF.

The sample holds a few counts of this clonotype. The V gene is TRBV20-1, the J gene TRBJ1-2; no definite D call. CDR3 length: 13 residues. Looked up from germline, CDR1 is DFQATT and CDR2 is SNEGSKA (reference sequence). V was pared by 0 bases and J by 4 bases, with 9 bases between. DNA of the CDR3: TGCAGTGCTAGAGACGGCGGGGTCTATGGCTACACCTTC. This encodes CSARDGGVYGYTF.

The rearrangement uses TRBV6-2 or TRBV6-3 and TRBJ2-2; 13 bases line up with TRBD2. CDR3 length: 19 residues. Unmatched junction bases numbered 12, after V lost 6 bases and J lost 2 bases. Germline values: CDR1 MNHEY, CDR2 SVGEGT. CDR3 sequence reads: CASRGRTSGGLINTGELFF. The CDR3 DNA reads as TGTGCCAGCAGAGGCCGGACTAGCGGGGGCCTAATTAACACCGGGGAGCTGTTTTTT.

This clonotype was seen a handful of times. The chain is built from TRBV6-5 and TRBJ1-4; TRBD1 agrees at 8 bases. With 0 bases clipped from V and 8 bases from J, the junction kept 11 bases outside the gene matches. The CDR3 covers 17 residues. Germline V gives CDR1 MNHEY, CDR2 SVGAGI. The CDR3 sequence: CASSYSWVGQGGEKLFF. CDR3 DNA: TGTGCCAGCAGTTACTCCTGGGTCGGACAGGGTGGCGAAAAACTGTTTTTT.

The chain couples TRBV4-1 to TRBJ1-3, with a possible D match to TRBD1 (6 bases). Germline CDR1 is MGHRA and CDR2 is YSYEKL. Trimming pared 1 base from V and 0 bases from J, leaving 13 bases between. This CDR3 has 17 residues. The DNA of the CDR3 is TGCGCCAGCAGCCAAGGAGGGCAGGGGCTCTCTGGAAACACCATATATTTT. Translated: CASSQGGQGLSGNTIYF.

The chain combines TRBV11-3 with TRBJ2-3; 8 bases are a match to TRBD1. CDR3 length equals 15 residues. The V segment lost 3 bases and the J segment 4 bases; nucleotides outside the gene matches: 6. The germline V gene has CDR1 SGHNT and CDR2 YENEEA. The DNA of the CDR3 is TGTGCCAGCAGCTTCGGGACAGGATTTCCAGATACGCAGTATTTT. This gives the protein CASSFGTGFPDTQYF.

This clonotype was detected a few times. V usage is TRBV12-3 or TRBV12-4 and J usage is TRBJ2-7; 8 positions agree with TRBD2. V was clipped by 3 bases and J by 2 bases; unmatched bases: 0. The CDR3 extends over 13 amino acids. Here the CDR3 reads CASSFGGAYEQYF. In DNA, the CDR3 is TGTGCCAGCAGTTTCGGGGGGGCCTACGAGCAGTACTTC.

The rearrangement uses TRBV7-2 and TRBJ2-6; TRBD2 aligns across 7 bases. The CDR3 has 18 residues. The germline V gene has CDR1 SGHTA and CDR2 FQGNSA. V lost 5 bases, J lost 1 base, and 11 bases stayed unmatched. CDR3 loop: CASSQRLADRSGANVLTF. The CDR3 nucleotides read TGTGCCAGCAGCCAGCGGCTAGCGGACCGATCTGGGGCCAACGTCCTGACTTTC.

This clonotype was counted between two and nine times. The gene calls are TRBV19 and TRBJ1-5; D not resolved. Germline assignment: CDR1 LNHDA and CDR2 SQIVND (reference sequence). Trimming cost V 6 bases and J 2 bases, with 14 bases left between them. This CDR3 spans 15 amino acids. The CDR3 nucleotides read TGTGCCAGTAGACCCCTCTTAGGCCGCAATCAGCCCCAGCATTTT. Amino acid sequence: CASRPLLGRNQPQHF.

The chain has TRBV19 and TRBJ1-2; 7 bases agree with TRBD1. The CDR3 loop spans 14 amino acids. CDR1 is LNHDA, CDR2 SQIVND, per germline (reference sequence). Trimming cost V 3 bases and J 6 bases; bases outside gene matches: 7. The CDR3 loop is CASSIGTGDDGYTF. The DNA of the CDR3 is TGTGCCAGTAGTATCGGAACAGGGGATGATGGCTACACCTTC.